These 27 T cell receptor beta chains were sequenced from one sample in a study of T cells in Graves' hyperthyroidism and ophthalmopathy. Amplification targeted TCR beta CDR3 regions from RNA transcripts. An initial round of RT-PCR targeting the TCR CDR3 relied on the HTBI primer set. TCRdb independently ran MiXCR on the multiplex PCR reads; one entry per CDR3 protein. This table has about 500,000 distinct CDR3 sequences, 40% to 50% appearing once. Sequenced input: peripheral blood or thyroid tissue (not recorded which). The origin of the receptors is an adult woman with Graves' disease, either hyperthyroidism or ophthalmopathy (not recorded which).

This clonotype came up a few times. V usage is TRBV19 and J usage is TRBJ1-2; no clear D gene. The CDR3 totals 12 residues. Trimming shortened V by 5 bases and J by 8 bases, and 12 bases separated the two germline ends. Per the germline V gene, CDR1 is LNHDA and CDR2 is SQIVND (reference sequence). CDR3 loop: CASSVEYGGYTF. The CDR3 DNA follows: TGTGCCAGTAGTGTTGAGTACGGAGGCTACACCTTC.

This clonotype was counted only a few times. The V and J genes are TRBV30 and TRBJ1-1; TRBD1 agrees at 9 bases. Germline trimming cut 4 bases from V and 4 bases from J; bases unmatched to any gene: 10. This CDR3 is 15 amino acids long. Germline V CDR1 and CDR2: GTSNPN, SVGIG (reference sequence). The CDR3 here is CAWMSQGAKSTEAFF. The CDR3 DNA is TGTGCCTGGATGTCACAGGGGGCGAAAAGCACTGAAGCTTTCTTT.

With regard to this clonotype: The CDR3 does not close with the conserved phenylalanine or tryptophan, likely indicating a read error. V usage is TRBV7-3 and J usage is TRBJ1-1, with D unresolved. Germline CDR1 is SGHTA and CDR2 is FQGTGA. V lost 5 bases to trimming and J lost 3 bases, with 10 bases between them. This CDR3 comprises 13 residues. The CDR3 sequence is CASSAAGDTEAFL. Written as DNA, the CDR3 is TGTGCCAGCAGCGCCGCTGGAGACACTGAAGCTTTCCTT.

The chain links TRBV24-1 to TRBJ2-6; D is perhaps TRBD2 (5 bases). Trimming shortened V by 5 bases and J by 4 bases, and 14 bases separated the two germline ends. The CDR3 has 16 residues. Germline V gene sequence: CDR1 KGHDR, CDR2 SFDVKD. The CDR3 region has the DNA TGTGCCACCAGTGCTAGTCCGGGGTCCGGGGCCAACGTCCTGACTTTC. Its protein is CATSASPGSGANVLTF.

This clonotype has just a few counts. V and J are TRBV30 and TRBJ1-1; weak D call: TRBD1 (5 bases). Germline CDR1 and CDR2: GTSNPN and SVGIG (reference sequence). V gave up 5 bases and J gave up 3 bases, with 10 bases separating them. This CDR3 comprises 12 residues. CDR3 in DNA: TGTGCCTGGTCGACGGGGCACACTGAAGCTTTCTTT. It translates to CAWSTGHTEAFF.

The chain links TRBV5-4 to TRBJ1-2, with 8 positions matching TRBD1. The CDR3 sequence is 13 residues long. The ends lost 4 bases at V and 7 bases at J; junction bases unmatched: 6. The germline gives CDR1 SGHNT, CDR2 YYREEE (reference sequence). The CDR3 DNA reads TGTGCCAGCAGCAAGGCACAGGGGGTTGGCTACACCTTC. It translates to CASSKAQGVGYTF.

In its sample, this clonotype was seen many times. The rearrangement joins TRBV9 to TRBJ2-5, with TRBD2 matching 7 bases. There are 14 residues in the CDR3. Trimming removed 4 bases from V and 5 bases from J; junction bases left unmatched: 8. CDR1 and CDR2 from the germline V gene are SGDLS and YYNGEE. The CDR3 bases are TGTGCCAGCAGCCCCGGACTAGGCGGGGAGACCCAGTACTTC. This codes for CASSPGLGGETQYF.

This clonotype was seen a single time. This sequence joins TRBV29-1 and TRBJ2-7, with 7 bases lining up with TRBD1. CDR1 is SQVTM and CDR2 is ANQGSEA in the germline V gene. The CDR3 runs 14 residues. V dropped 6 bases and J dropped 4; count of bases not matched to a gene: 12. Here the CDR3 DNA reads TGCAGCGTCTCCGGGTACGGGACAGTGTACGAGCAGTACTTC. This gives the protein CSVSGYGTVYEQYF.

The CDR3 DNA sequence: TGTGCCAGCATAGCCAGGGAGGGGTATAATCAGCCCCAGCATTTT. This codes for CASIAREGYNQPQHF. The chain joins TRBV7-9 to TRBJ1-5; D is perhaps TRBD1 (5 bases). The CDR3 extends over 15 amino acids. V was cut by 7 bases and J by 4 bases, with 17 bases left in between. Per the germline V gene, CDR1 is SEHNR and CDR2 is FQNEAQ (reference sequence).

V is TRBV29-1 and J is TRBJ2-5, with D possibly matching TRBD2 (5 bases). This CDR3 contains 12 residues. Germline V gives CDR1 SQVTM, CDR2 ANQGSEA. Trimming removed 5 bases at V and 2 bases at J, with 9 bases between. The CDR3 sequence: CSVPTGQETQYF. In DNA, the CDR3 is TGCAGCGTTCCGACGGGGCAAGAGACCCAGTACTTC.

The CDR3 reads CSVIKDFYTEAFF. CDR3 DNA: TGCAGCGTCATCAAGGACTTTTACACTGAAGCTTTCTTT. The chain couples TRBV29-1 to TRBJ1-1, with no clear D. Germline V gene sequence: CDR1 SQVTM, CDR2 ANQGSEA. This CDR3 is built from 13 residues. Trimming removed 6 bases from V and 3 bases from J, with 14 bases in between.

J is TRBJ2-2 and V is TRBV15; D is uncertain. CDR1 is LNHNV, CDR2 YYDKDF, per germline (reference sequence). V was cut by 3 bases and J by 0 bases, with 17 bases left in between. This CDR3 has 18 amino acids. CDR3: CATSSSWAARANTGELFF. For the CDR3, the DNA is TGTGCCACCAGCAGTTCCTGGGCAGCAAGGGCGAACACCGGGGAGCTGTTTTTT.

DNA for the CDR3: TGCAGCTTGGACGGAAGCTCCTACGAGCAGTACTTC. Protein: CSLDGSSYEQYF. The rearrangement links TRBV29-1 to TRBJ2-7, with D unresolved. V lost 8 bases, J lost 0 bases, and 11 bases lay in between. Germline assignment: CDR1 SQVTM and CDR2 ANQGSEA. This CDR3 region has 12 residues.

As for this clonotype: Since the CDR3 does not end with the conserved phenylalanine or tryptophan, this likely comes from a read error. The limits of the CDR3 on the DNA are not certain, so only TCRdb's listed CDR3 is given. The chain employs TRBV20-1 and TRBJ2-5; the D call of TRBD1 is as the table states it, not checked on the DNA. Inclusive of both ends, the CDR3 amounts to 9 amino acids. Germline V lookup: CDR1 DFQATT, CDR2 SNEGSKA (reference sequence). This chain's CDR3 is CSASGTGYT.

This clonotype was seen just once. The V and J genes are TRBV2 and TRBJ1-2; a possible D gene is TRBD1 (5 bases). Germline CDR1 is SNHLY and CDR2 is FYNNEI. The CDR3 contains 13 residues. V lost 4 bases and J lost 8, with 14 bases in between. The CDR3 spells CASSARVSYGYTF. The CDR3 coding sequence is TGTGCCAGCAGTGCCAGGGTTTCGTACGGCTACACCTTC.

There are many counts of this clonotype. The chain combines TRBV20-1 with TRBJ2-7; 7 bases fit TRBD2. The ends lost 2 bases at V and 4 bases at J; junction bases unmatched: 5. Germline CDR1 reads DFQATT; CDR2 reads SNEGSKA (reference sequence). The CDR3 has 13 amino acids. CDR3 bases: TGCAGTGCTAGAAAAGCGGGGTGGTACGAGCAGTACTTC. It encodes CSARKAGWYEQYF.

The table lists this clonotype with many counts. The rearrangement links TRBV19 to TRBJ1-1, with D hard to call. Trimming took 3 bases from V and 4 from J, leaving 6 bases between them. CDR1 and CDR2 from the germline V gene are LNHDA and SQIVND (reference sequence). The CDR3 is 12 residues long. The CDR3 reads CASSIPPTEAFF. The CDR3 DNA sequence: TGTGCCAGTAGTATCCCGCCCACTGAAGCTTTCTTT. The whole variable domain, remainder taken from reference TRBV19 and TRBJ1-1, is DGGITQSPKYLFRKEGQNVTLSCEQNLNHDAMYWYRQDPGQGLRLIYYSQIVNDFQKGDIAEGYSVSREKKESFPLTVTSAQKNPTAFYLCASSIPPTEAFFGQGTRLTVV.

This clonotype has just a few counts. CDR3 in DNA: TGTGCCAGCAGCAAAGCCTTACAGAGTCAGCCCCAGTACTTC. It codes for CASSKALQSQPQYF. V is TRBV9 and J is TRBJ2-5; no reliable D call. V was cut by 4 bases and J by 9 bases, with 19 bases left in between. CDR3 length: 14 residues. The germline CDR1 and CDR2 sequences are SGDLS and YYNGEE.

V usage is TRBV7-9 and J usage is TRBJ2-3; D not certain. Trimming took off 5 bases at V and 8 bases at J, with 8 bases between the two ends. The CDR3 runs 11 residues. Germline lookup yields CDR1 SEHNR and CDR2 FQNEAQ (reference sequence). The CDR3 nucleotides are TGTGCCAGCAGCCCCCGTACTACGCAGTATTTT. This encodes CASSPRTTQYF.

This clonotype was counted many times. The V call is TRBV29-1, the J call TRBJ2-7; D is perhaps TRBD1 (5 bases). CDR1 SQVTM and CDR2 ANQGSEA come from the germline V gene. Trimming stripped 6 bases from V and 1 base from J, with 13 bases between. CDR3 size: 13 residues. CDR3 amino acids: CSVSQGISYEQYF. In nucleotides, the CDR3 is TGCAGCGTATCGCAGGGAATATCCTACGAGCAGTACTTC.

This clonotype occurred a few times. The V and J genes are TRBV15 and TRBJ1-5; no clear D gene. This CDR3 has 11 residues. The V and J ends lost 3 bases and 10 bases respectively, with 7 bases between them. Germline CDR1 LNHNV, CDR2 YYDKDF (reference sequence). CDR3 nucleotides: TGTGCCACCAGCAGGGTAGGACCCCAGCATTTT. It specifies CATSRVGPQHF.

This chain links TRBV25-1 with TRBJ2-3; 10 bases are shared with TRBD1. V trimming: 6 bases; J trimming: 6 bases; junction bases outside the gene matches: 9. Germline V CDR1 and CDR2: MGHDK, SYGVNS. This CDR3 region has 15 residues. CDR3 DNA sequence: TGTGCCAGCAGCCCGGGACAGGGGATATGGGATACGCAGTATTTT. Protein product: CASSPGQGIWDTQYF.

V usage is TRBV20-1 and J usage is TRBJ1-5; 7 nucleotides agree with TRBD1. Trimming took 6 bases from V and 5 from J; bases not matched to a gene: 7. This CDR3 is 13 amino acids long. Per germline, CDR1 DFQATT and CDR2 SNEGSKA (reference sequence). The CDR3 region is CSAIRQGDQPQHF. DNA for the CDR3: TGCAGTGCCATAAGACAGGGAGATCAGCCCCAGCATTTT.

On this clonotype: A read error may be the cause here, since a much bigger clone is one base away. The chain links TRBV5-5 to TRBJ1-5; no reliable D call. Per germline, CDR1 SGHKS and CDR2 YYEKEE (reference sequence). Trimming pared 1 base from V and 5 bases from J, leaving 16 bases between. The CDR3 spans 16 residues. The CDR3 DNA is TGTGCCAGCAGCTTGTCCGTCGGCAGGCCCGATCAGCCCCAGCATTTT. It translates to CASSLSVGRPDQPQHF.

V is TRBV7-2 and J is TRBJ2-2; tentative D call: TRBD1 (5 bases). CDR3 length equals 14 residues. Germline lookup yields CDR1 SGHTA and CDR2 FQGNSA. The V and J ends lost 3 bases and 3 bases respectively, with 8 bases between them. CDR3 nucleotides: TGTGCCAGCAGCTTGGGCAGGGACACCGGGGAGCTGTTTTTT. This encodes CASSLGRDTGELFF.

The genes are TRBV19 and TRBJ2-7, with TRBD1 identical over 8 bases. The J segment lost 6 bases and the V segment lost 3 bases, leaving 4 bases of the junction unmatched. The CDR3 sequence is 13 residues long. The V gene's germline CDR1 is LNHDA and CDR2 SQIVND (reference sequence). The DNA of the CDR3 is TGTGCCAGTAGTATTGGGACAGGACTCGAGCAGTACTTC. Its translation is CASSIGTGLEQYF.

This clonotype showed up many times. The chain employs TRBV20-1 and TRBJ2-7; 9 nucleotides align to TRBD2. There are 14 residues in the CDR3. Germline CDR1 is DFQATT and CDR2 is SNEGSKA (reference sequence). V shed 1 base, J shed 3 bases, and the junction held 4 bases outside the gene matches. CDR3 sequence: CSARGIAGDYEQYF. The DNA of the CDR3 is TGCAGTGCTAGAGGTATAGCGGGAGACTACGAGCAGTACTTC.